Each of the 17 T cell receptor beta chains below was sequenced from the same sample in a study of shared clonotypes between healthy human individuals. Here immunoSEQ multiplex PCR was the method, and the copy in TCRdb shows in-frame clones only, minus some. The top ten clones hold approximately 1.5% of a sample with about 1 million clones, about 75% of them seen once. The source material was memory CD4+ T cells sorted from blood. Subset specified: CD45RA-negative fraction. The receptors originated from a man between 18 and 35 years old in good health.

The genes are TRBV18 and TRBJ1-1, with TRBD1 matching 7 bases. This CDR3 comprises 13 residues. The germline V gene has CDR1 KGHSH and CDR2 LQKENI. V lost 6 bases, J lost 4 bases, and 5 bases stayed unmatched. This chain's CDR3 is CASSSTGSTEAFF. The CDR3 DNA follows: TGTGCCAGCTCCTCGACAGGGTCCACTGAAGCTTTCTTT.

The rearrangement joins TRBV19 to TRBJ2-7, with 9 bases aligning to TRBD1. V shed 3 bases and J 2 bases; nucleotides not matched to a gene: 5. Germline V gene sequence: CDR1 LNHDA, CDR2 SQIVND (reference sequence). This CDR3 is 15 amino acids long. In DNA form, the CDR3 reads TGTGCCAGTAGTATTTCCGGGACAGGGACCTACGAGCAGTACTTC. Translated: CASSISGTGTYEQYF.

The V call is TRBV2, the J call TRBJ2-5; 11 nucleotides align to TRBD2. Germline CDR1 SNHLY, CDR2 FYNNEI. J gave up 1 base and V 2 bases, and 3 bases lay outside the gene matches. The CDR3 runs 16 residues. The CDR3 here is CASSERTSGPQETQYF. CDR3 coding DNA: TGTGCCAGCAGTGAACGGACTAGCGGGCCCCAAGAGACCCAGTACTTC.

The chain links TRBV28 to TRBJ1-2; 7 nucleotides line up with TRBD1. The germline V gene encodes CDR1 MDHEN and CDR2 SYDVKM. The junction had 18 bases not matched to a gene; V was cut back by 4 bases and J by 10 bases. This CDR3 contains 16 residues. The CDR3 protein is CASSSPGTAEKKDYTF. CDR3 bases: TGTGCCAGCAGTTCTCCCGGGACAGCGGAAAAAAAGGACTACACCTTC.

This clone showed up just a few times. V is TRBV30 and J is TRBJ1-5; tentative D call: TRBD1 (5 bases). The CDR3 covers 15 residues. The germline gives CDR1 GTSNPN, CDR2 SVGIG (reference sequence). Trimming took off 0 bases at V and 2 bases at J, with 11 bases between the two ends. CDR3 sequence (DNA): TGTGCCTGGAGTGTTGCCGGGGGTGGCAATCAGCCCCAGCATTTT. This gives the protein CAWSVAGGGNQPQHF.

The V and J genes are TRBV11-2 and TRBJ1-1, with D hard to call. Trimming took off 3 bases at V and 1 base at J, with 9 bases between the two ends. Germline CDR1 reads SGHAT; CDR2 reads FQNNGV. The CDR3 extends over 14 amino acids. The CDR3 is CASSFSGPNTEAFF. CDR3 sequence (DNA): TGTGCCAGCAGCTTTAGTGGACCGAACACTGAAGCTTTCTTT. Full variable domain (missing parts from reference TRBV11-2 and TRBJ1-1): EAGVAQSPRYKIIEKRQSVAFWCNPISGHATLYWYQQILGQGPKLLIQFQNNGVVDDSQLPKDRFSAERLKGVDSTLKIQPAKLEDSAVYLCASSFSGPNTEAFFGQGTRLTVV.

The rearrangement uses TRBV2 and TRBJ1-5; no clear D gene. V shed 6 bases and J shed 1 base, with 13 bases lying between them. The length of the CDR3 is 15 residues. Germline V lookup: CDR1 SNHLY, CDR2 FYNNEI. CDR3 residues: CASRNGRGSNQPQHF. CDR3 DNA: TGTGCCAGCAGAAACGGACGAGGAAGCAATCAGCCCCAGCATTTT. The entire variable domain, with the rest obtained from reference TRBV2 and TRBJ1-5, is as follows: EPEVTQTPSHQVTQMGQEVILRCVPISNHLYFYWYRQILGQKVEFLVSFYNNEISEKSEIFDDQFSVERPDGSNFTLKIRSTKLEDSAMYFCASRNGRGSNQPQHFGDGTRLSIL.

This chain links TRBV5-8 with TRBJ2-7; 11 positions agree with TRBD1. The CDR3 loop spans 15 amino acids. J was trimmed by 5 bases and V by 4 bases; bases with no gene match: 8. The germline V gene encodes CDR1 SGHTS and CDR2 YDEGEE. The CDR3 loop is CASSPTGQGVHEQYF. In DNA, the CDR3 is TGTGCCAGCAGCCCGACGGGACAGGGGGTCCACGAGCAGTACTTC.

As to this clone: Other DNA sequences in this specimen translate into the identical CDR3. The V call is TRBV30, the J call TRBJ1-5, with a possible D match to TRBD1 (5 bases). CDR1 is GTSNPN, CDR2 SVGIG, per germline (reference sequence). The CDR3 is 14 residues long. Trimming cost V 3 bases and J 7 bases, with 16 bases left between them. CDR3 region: CAWSFQGLGQPQHF. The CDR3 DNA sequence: TGTGCCTGGAGCTTCCAGGGCCTGGGGCAGCCCCAGCATTTT.

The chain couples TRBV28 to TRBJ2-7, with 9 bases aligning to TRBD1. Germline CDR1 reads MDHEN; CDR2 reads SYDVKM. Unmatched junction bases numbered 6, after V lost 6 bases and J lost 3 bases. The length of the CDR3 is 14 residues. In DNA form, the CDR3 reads TGTGCCAGCAGCCCTGGGGACAGGGTCTACGAGCAGTACTTC. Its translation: CASSPGDRVYEQYF.

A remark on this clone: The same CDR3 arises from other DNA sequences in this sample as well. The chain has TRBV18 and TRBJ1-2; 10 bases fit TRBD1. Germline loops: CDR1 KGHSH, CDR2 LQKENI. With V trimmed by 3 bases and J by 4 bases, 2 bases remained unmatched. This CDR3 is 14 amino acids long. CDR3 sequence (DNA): TGTGCCAGCTCACCGGGACAGGGGAGCTATGGCTACACCTTC. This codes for CASSPGQGSYGYTF.

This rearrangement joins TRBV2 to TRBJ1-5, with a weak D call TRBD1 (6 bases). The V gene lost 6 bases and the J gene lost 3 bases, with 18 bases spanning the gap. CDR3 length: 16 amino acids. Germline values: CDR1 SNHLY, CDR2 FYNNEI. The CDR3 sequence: CASSGKLGTSNQPQHF. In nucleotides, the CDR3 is TGTGCCAGCAGCGGAAAATTAGGGACATCCAATCAGCCCCAGCATTTT.

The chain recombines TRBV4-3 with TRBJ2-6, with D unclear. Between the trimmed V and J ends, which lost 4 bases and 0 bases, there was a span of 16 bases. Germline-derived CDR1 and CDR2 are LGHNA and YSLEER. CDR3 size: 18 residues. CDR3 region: CASSRQKGTLSGANVLTF. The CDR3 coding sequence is TGCGCCAGCAGCCGGCAGAAGGGCACCCTCTCTGGGGCCAACGTCCTGACTTTC.

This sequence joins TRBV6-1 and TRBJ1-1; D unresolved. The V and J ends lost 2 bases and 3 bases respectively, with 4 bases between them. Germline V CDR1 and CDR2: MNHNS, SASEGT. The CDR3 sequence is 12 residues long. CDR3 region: CASSESYTEAFF. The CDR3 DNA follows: TGTGCCAGCAGTGAATCTTACACTGAAGCTTTCTTT.

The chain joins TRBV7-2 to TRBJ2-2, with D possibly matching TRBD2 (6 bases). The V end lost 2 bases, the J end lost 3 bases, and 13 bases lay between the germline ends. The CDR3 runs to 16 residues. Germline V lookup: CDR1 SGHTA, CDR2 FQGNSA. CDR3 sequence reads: CASSLRGGFDTGELFF. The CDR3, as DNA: TGTGCCAGCAGCTTACGGGGAGGTTTCGACACCGGGGAGCTGTTTTTT.

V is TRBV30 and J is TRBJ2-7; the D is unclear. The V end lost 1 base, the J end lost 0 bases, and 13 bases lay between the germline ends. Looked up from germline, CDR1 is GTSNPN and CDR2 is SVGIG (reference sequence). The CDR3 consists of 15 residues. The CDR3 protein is CAWSGSFVSSYEQYF. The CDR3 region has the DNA TGTGCCTGGAGTGGGTCCTTTGTGAGCTCCTACGAGCAGTACTTC.

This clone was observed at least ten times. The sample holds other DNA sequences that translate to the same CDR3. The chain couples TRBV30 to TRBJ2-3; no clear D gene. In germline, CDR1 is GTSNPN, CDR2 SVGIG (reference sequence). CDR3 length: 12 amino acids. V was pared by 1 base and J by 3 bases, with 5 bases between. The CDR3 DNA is TGTGCCTGGAGTGCCCGAACAGATACGCAGTATTTT. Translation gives CAWSARTDTQYF.